Listed here are 17 T cell receptor beta chains from one sample, sequenced in a study of human T cells and chemical hapten exposure. TCRdb passed the RACE reads through MiXCR, listing each CDR3 protein once. The data hold under 450,000 distinct CDR3 sequences, with about 6% observed a single time. Time point noted: patch test 2, 6 weeks after DPC sensitization. Treatment noted: therapeutic diphenylcyclopropenone sensitization with weekly scalp DPC. The sequences come from whole blood, collected in connection with sensitization to the hapten diphenylcyclopropenone (DPC). These receptor sequences come from a woman younger than 30 with alopecia areata. Some clones in this sample may be carry-over from other donors' samples.

The chain is built from TRBV27 and TRBJ1-1, with a tentative D call TRBD1 (5 bases). Per the germline V gene, CDR1 is MNHEY and CDR2 is SMNVEV (reference sequence). V lost 6 bases and J 1 base, leaving 18 bases between the germline ends. This CDR3 spans 16 amino acids. CDR3 loop: CASRKTSLGGNTEAFF. In nucleotides, the CDR3 is TGTGCCAGCAGAAAGACATCCCTCGGGGGGAACACTGAAGCTTTCTTT.

This clonotype was found a few times. The J gene is TRBJ1-5, the V gene TRBV20-1; 9 bases line up with TRBD1. CDR1 and CDR2 (germline): DFQATT, SNEGSKA (reference sequence). V was pared by 3 bases and J by 4 bases, with 10 bases of the junction left unmatched. The CDR3 totals 16 residues. The DNA of the CDR3 is TGCAGTGCTAGTGGGACAGGGTTCGATTTGAATCAGCCCCAGCATTTT. Amino acid sequence: CSASGTGFDLNQPQHF.

The rearrangement joins TRBV18 to TRBJ2-7; 9 bases line up with TRBD1. Looked up from germline, CDR1 is KGHSH and CDR2 is LQKENI. V shed 5 bases and J 5 bases; nucleotides not matched to a gene: 13. The CDR3 extends over 16 amino acids. The CDR3 is CASSATTGGVGHEQYF. The CDR3 bases are TGTGCCAGCTCAGCAACGACAGGGGGAGTCGGCCACGAGCAGTACTTC.

This clonotype was seen only a few times. The CDR3 DNA reads TGTGCCAGCAGCGTACAGGGGACCGAATCACCCCTCCACTTT. Translation gives CASSVQGTESPLHF. This sequence joins TRBV6-5 and TRBJ1-6; 7 nucleotides match TRBD1. Germline V gives CDR1 MNHEY, CDR2 SVGAGI. The trim removed 6 bases at V and 10 bases at J, leaving 9 bases unmatched. The CDR3 is made up of 14 amino acids.

This chain links TRBV7-2 with TRBJ1-6, with a weak D call TRBD1 (6 bases). CDR1 is SGHTA, CDR2 FQGNSA, per germline. CDR3 length: 15 amino acids. With 2 bases removed from V and 8 bases from J, the gap between germline ends came to 13 bases. The chain's CDR3 is CASSLWAGEDSPLHF. The CDR3 DNA reads TGTGCCAGCAGCTTATGGGCAGGGGAAGATTCACCCCTCCACTTT.

This clonotype was found many times. This sequence joins TRBV28 and TRBJ2-1; 10 nucleotides agree with TRBD2. Germline CDR1 MDHEN, CDR2 SYDVKM. The CDR3 runs to 16 residues. The V and J ends lost 2 bases and 9 bases, in that order; junction bases with no gene match: 10. DNA of the CDR3: TGTGCCAGCAGTTTAGAGAAGCGGGGGGGCGAGATTGAGCAGTTCTTC. Encoded protein: CASSLEKRGGEIEQFF.

There are a few counts of this clonotype. The genes are TRBV12-3 or TRBV12-4 and TRBJ1-2; D is unclear. The CDR3 is 11 residues long. V was cut by 6 bases and J by 8 bases, with 10 bases left in between. As DNA, the CDR3 is TGTGCCAGCAGCCAAAGCCTGGGCTACACCTTC. Residues: CASSQSLGYTF.

There are a few counts of this clonotype. This chain joins TRBV7-2 and TRBJ1-2; D call uncertain. Trimming stripped 1 base from V and 8 bases from J, with 11 bases between. The CDR3 covers 13 residues. The germline CDR1 and CDR2 sequences are SGHTA and FQGNSA. The CDR3 here is CASSLGGERGYTF. The CDR3 DNA is TGTGCCAGCAGCTTAGGAGGCGAGAGAGGCTACACCTTC. The complete variable domain, with remaining parts taken from reference TRBV7-2 and TRBJ1-2, reads GAGVSQSPSNKVTEKGKDVELRCDPISGHTALYWYRQSLGQGLEFLIYFQGNSAPDKSGLPSDRFSAERTGGSVSTLTIQRTQQEDSAVYLCASSLGGERGYTFGSGTRLTVV.

This clonotype was detected only a few times. The chain has TRBV7-2 and TRBJ2-1; D unresolved. The CDR3 is made up of 11 amino acids. CDR1 and CDR2 from the germline V gene are SGHTA and FQGNSA. With 1 base removed from V and 15 bases from J, the gap between germline ends came to 10 bases. Written as DNA, the CDR3 is TGTGCCAGCAGCTTAGATCCTAGGCTGTTCTTC. This translates into CASSLDPRLFF. The full variable domain, in which reference TRBV7-2 and TRBJ2-1 provide the parts outside the CDR3, is GAGVSQSPSNKVTEKGKDVELRCDPISGHTALYWYRQSLGQGLEFLIYFQGNSAPDKSGLPSDRFSAERTGGSVSTLTIQRTQQEDSAVYLCASSLDPRLFFGPGTRLTVL.

A few counts support this clonotype. The V gene is TRBV20-1, the J gene TRBJ1-2, with D possibly TRBD1 on 6 matching bases. The CDR3 contains 13 residues. Germline CDR1 is DFQATT and CDR2 is SNEGSKA (reference sequence). The V and J ends lost 8 bases and 3 bases respectively, with 16 bases between them. DNA for the CDR3: TGCAGTACTGGTCCGGGACACTACTATGGCTACACCTTC. It yields the protein CSTGPGHYYGYTF.

This chain uses TRBV12-3 or TRBV12-4 with TRBJ2-5; TRBD2 aligns across 7 bases. The length of the CDR3 is 17 residues. V shed 5 bases, J shed 2 bases, and the junction held 14 bases outside the gene matches. CDR3 sequence: CASSTHWTSSLQETQYF. The CDR3 DNA reads TGTGCCAGCAGTACACATTGGACTAGTTCTCTACAAGAGACCCAGTACTTC.

V usage is TRBV3-1 and J usage is TRBJ1-3; D not certain. Germline V gene sequence: CDR1 LGHDT, CDR2 YNNKEL (reference sequence). CDR3 length: 15 amino acids. The V and J ends lost 0 bases and 0 bases respectively, with 6 bases between them. This CDR3 is CASSQDTLSGNTIYF. CDR3 nucleotides: TGTGCCAGCAGCCAAGATACCCTCTCTGGAAACACCATATATTTT.

This clonotype appeared a few times. The V gene is TRBV28, the J gene TRBJ2-7; the D is unclear. This CDR3 is 19 amino acids long. Trimming took 5 bases from V and 1 from J, leaving 27 bases between them. Germline lookup yields CDR1 MDHEN and CDR2 SYDVKM. The CDR3 sequence: CASSLTLGLEVEASYEQYF. CDR3 coding DNA: TGTGCCAGCAGTCTTACCCTTGGTTTAGAGGTAGAAGCTTCCTACGAGCAGTACTTC. Together with reference TRBV28 and TRBJ2-7, the CDR3 gives the full variable domain: DVKVTQSSRYLVKRTGEKVFLECVQDMDHENMFWYRQDPGLGLRLIYFSYDVKMKEKGDIPEGYSVSREKKERFSLILESASTNQTSMYLCASSLTLGLEVEASYEQYFGPGTRLTVT.

This clonotype was counted ten times or more. The chain recombines TRBV6-5 with TRBJ2-2; 10 bases are a match to TRBD1. CDR3 length: 15 residues. Germline values: CDR1 MNHEY, CDR2 SVGAGI. Unmatched junction bases numbered 9, after V lost 9 bases and J lost 5 bases. CDR3 nucleotides: TGTGCCAGTACCGCGACAGGGGGCCGAACCGGGGAGCTGTTTTTT. Encoded protein: CASTATGGRTGELFF.

This clonotype has at least ten counts. The chain couples TRBV6-2 or TRBV6-3 to TRBJ1-5; no reliable D call. The V gene lost 4 bases and the J gene lost 9 bases, with 7 bases spanning the gap. Germline V gene sequence: CDR1 MNHEY, CDR2 SVGEGT. The CDR3 contains 11 residues. CDR3 nucleotides: TGTGCCAGCAGTTCGGGAAGGCCCCAGCATTTT. This sequence encodes CASSSGRPQHF.

This clonotype was recorded a few times. The rearrangement links TRBV20-1 to TRBJ1-1; no definite D call. The CDR3 runs to 12 residues. Trimming took 3 bases from V and 5 from J, leaving 10 bases between them. Germline loops: CDR1 DFQATT, CDR2 SNEGSKA (reference sequence). The CDR3 DNA sequence: TGCAGTGCTAGGAGGGAGGAAACTGAAGCTTTCTTT. It codes for CSARREETEAFF.

This clonotype was picked up a small number of times. V usage is TRBV5-6 and J usage is TRBJ1-2, with D tentatively TRBD1 (5 bases). V lost 0 bases, J lost 6 bases, and 12 bases lay in between. The length of the CDR3 is 14 residues. CDR1 is SGHDT, CDR2 YYEEEE, per germline. The CDR3 loop is CASSLDRGVDGYTF. The CDR3 nucleotides are TGTGCCAGCAGCTTGGATAGAGGGGTAGATGGCTACACCTTC.